This passage covers 17 T cell receptor beta chains from one sample sequenced in a study of T cell repertoires in cytomegalovirus infection. Their antigens are not known. One entry per CDR3 protein results from TCRdb running MiXCR on the reads. The data hold under 150,000 distinct CDR3 sequences, with 20% to 30% observed a single time. The sample taken for sequencing was PBMCs, sequenced either directly or after in vitro stimulation (not recorded which). Every receptor here comes from a human donor in good health (CMV status not recorded). Some clones in this sample may be carry-over from other donors' samples.

In the case of this clonotype: A read error may be the cause here, since a much bigger clone is one base away. The CDR3 DNA reads as TGTGCCAGCAGCCGCGGACAGGGGGTAGCGAACACCATATATTTT. It is translated as CASSRGQGVANTIYF. The gene calls are TRBV6-6 and TRBJ1-3, with TRBD1 identical over 10 bases. CDR3 length equals 15 residues. The germline gives CDR1 MNHNY, CDR2 SVGAGI (reference sequence). The trim removed 6 bases at V and 7 bases at J, leaving 9 bases unmatched.

There are a few counts of this clonotype. This chain uses TRBV29-1 with TRBJ2-1; 12 positions match TRBD2. V gave up 4 bases and J gave up 8 bases; unmatched junction bases: 3. Germline CDR1 is SQVTM and CDR2 is ANQGSEA. This CDR3 spans 13 amino acids. The CDR3 spells CSVASGRDDEQFF. The CDR3 coding sequence is TGCAGCGTTGCTAGCGGGAGGGACGATGAGCAGTTCTTC.

The CDR3, as DNA: TGCGCCAGCAGCCTTGGGGGAGGGAGTACCTATGGCTACACCTTC. Protein: CASSLGGGSTYGYTF. V gene TRBV4-3 combines with J gene TRBJ1-2; D may be TRBD1 (5 bases). This CDR3 has 15 residues. V was trimmed by 4 bases and J by 4 bases, leaving 16 bases between them. Germline lookup yields CDR1 LGHNA and CDR2 YSLEER.

With respect to this clonotype: This could be a read error, since a much larger clone is one nucleotide away. V usage is TRBV7-6 and J usage is TRBJ2-7; D is unresolved. Germline CDR1 and CDR2: SGHVS and FNYEAQ. The length of the CDR3 is 14 residues. The CDR3 reads CAGSFGDGSYEQYF. DNA of the CDR3: TGTGCCGGCAGCTTCGGCGACGGATCCTACGAGCAGTACTTC. Using reference TRBV7-6 and TRBJ2-7 for the parts outside the CDR3, the full variable domain is GAGVSQSPRYKVTKRGQDVALRCDPISGHVSLYWYRQALGQGPEFLTYFNYEAQQDKSGLPNDRFSAERPEGSISTLTIQRTEQRDSAMYRCAGSFGDGSYEQYFGPGTRLTVT.

This sequence joins TRBV20-1 and TRBJ1-5; D is undetermined. The CDR3 is 14 residues long. The V end lost 3 bases, the J end lost 0 bases, and 9 bases lay between the germline ends. Germline V gene data show CDR1 as DFQATT and CDR2 as SNEGSKA (reference sequence). Here the CDR3 DNA reads TGCAGTGCTAGGATGCCTTATAGCAATCAGCCCCAGCATTTT. It encodes CSARMPYSNQPQHF.

The table lists this clonotype with many counts. The chain is built from TRBV7-2 and TRBJ2-7; 7 nucleotides agree with TRBD1. The V and J ends lost 2 bases and 2 bases, in that order; junction bases with no gene match: 6. This CDR3 comprises 15 residues. Germline CDR1 and CDR2: SGHTA and FQGNSA. The CDR3 reads CASSLTGTAAYEQYF. CDR3 bases: TGTGCCAGCAGCTTAACCGGGACAGCTGCCTACGAGCAGTACTTC.

This chain connects TRBV5-6 to TRBJ2-7; D is unclear. V was pared by 7 bases and J by 3 bases, with 8 bases between. The germline CDR1 and CDR2 sequences are SGHDT and YYEEEE. The CDR3 spans 11 residues. The CDR3 region has the DNA TGTGCCAGCCAGACCGGCTACGAGCAGTACTTC. Its protein is CASQTGYEQYF.

The gene calls are TRBV28 and TRBJ1-2; 7 positions agree with TRBD1. Germline V gives CDR1 MDHEN, CDR2 SYDVKM. The V gene end was trimmed by 2 bases and the J gene end by 14 bases; junction bases not matched to a gene: 8. This CDR3 is 12 amino acids long. In nucleotides, the CDR3 is TGTGCCAGCAGTTTAAGGTACTCGACAGGGACCTTC. Its protein product is CASSLRYSTGTF.

This clonotype was seen at least ten times. The V and J genes are TRBV7-6 and TRBJ1-1; D uncertain. The germline gives CDR1 SGHVS, CDR2 FNYEAQ. The CDR3 has 14 residues. V was pared by 5 bases and J by 1 base, with 11 bases between. CDR3 nucleotide sequence: TGTGCCAGCAGCGGGCCCGAGAGGAACACTGAAGCTTTCTTT. Its protein product is CASSGPERNTEAFF.

The chain has TRBV5-3 and TRBJ2-2, with 10 bases identical to TRBD1. Being an ORF, TRBV5-3 has a function that is uncertain. The CDR3 totals 16 residues. The trim removed 4 bases at V and 4 bases at J, leaving 7 bases unmatched. DNA of the CDR3: TGTGCCAGAAGCGCGAGGACAGGGGGATGCACCGGGGAGCTGTTTTTT. Its translation is CARSARTGGCTGELFF.

The J gene is TRBJ1-5, the V gene TRBV2; 7 positions agree with TRBD1. Germline values: CDR1 SNHLY, CDR2 FYNNEI. CDR3 size: 17 residues. Losses at the gene ends were 7 bases for V and 0 bases for J; bases not matched to a gene: 12. Here the CDR3 reads CASKGLTGANSNQPQHF. The CDR3 nucleotides read TGTGCCAGCAAAGGTTTAACAGGGGCAAATAGCAATCAGCCCCAGCATTTT.

The chain couples TRBV19 to TRBJ1-2; D remains unclear. The CDR3 has 13 residues. V was cut by 7 bases and J by 5 bases, with 14 bases left in between. Germline V CDR1 and CDR2: LNHDA, SQIVND (reference sequence). The CDR3 region has the DNA TGTGCCAGTAACGTGGGCGCAGCTTATGGCTACACCTTC. This gives the protein CASNVGAAYGYTF.

This clonotype turned up a few times. The chain is built from TRBV6-2 or TRBV6-3 and TRBJ2-7; 7 nucleotides agree with TRBD2. The CDR3 consists of 13 residues. The junction had 6 bases not matched to a gene; V was cut back by 10 bases and J by 0 bases. Germline values: CDR1 MNHEY, CDR2 SVGEGT. Written as DNA, the CDR3 is TGTGCCACCAAGGGCGGGAGCTCCTACGAGCAGTACTTC. Translation gives CATKGGSSYEQYF.

This clonotype was observed a handful of times. This chain joins TRBV5-5 and TRBJ2-5; tentatively, D is TRBD2 (5 bases). The germline V gene has CDR1 SGHKS and CDR2 YYEKEE (reference sequence). This CDR3 comprises 13 residues. The germline V and J ends were trimmed by 4 bases and 4 bases, with 11 bases remaining between them. The CDR3 DNA is TGTGCCAGCAGCCGGGGTGGGCTAGAGACCCAGTACTTC. It codes for CASSRGGLETQYF.

This clonotype was seen many times. V gene TRBV5-1 combines with J gene TRBJ2-3; D might be TRBD2 (5 bases). The V gene's germline CDR1 is SGHRS and CDR2 YFSETQ. V gave up 4 bases and J gave up 2 bases, with 17 bases separating them. The CDR3 is 16 amino acids. The chain's CDR3 is CASSAGLNTFTDTQYF. In DNA, the CDR3 is TGCGCCAGCAGCGCTGGACTCAATACGTTCACAGATACGCAGTATTTT.

J is TRBJ2-6 and V is TRBV6-2 or TRBV6-3, with D unclear. Between the trimmed V and J ends, which lost 5 bases and 4 bases, there was a span of 6 bases. Germline assignment: CDR1 MNHEY and CDR2 SVGEGT. The CDR3 has 13 amino acids. Written as DNA, the CDR3 is TGTGCCAGCAGTACGACCGGGGCCAACGTCCTGACTTTC. Protein product: CASSTTGANVLTF.

The chain carries TRBV12-3 or TRBV12-4 and TRBJ2-5; D uncertain. Trimming cost V 3 bases and J 5 bases, with 13 bases left between them. The CDR3 runs 14 residues. CDR3 residues: CASSFGPRAETQYF. The CDR3 DNA is TGTGCCAGCAGTTTTGGCCCCCGTGCGGAGACCCAGTACTTC.